This is a list of T cell receptor beta chains from one sample in a study of blood T cell repertoires in COVID-19. This table comes from immunoSEQ multiplex PCR, and its TCRdb copy is limited to in-frame clones, with some not included. This sample has about 420,000 clones; roughly 89% occur once, and the top ten carry 0.75% to 0.85%. Sequencing input: peripheral blood. These receptors all come from a man aged 18 to 29 with COVID-19, enrolled during active disease. The CDR3 runs from the conserved cysteine through the conserved F or W. Each record gives: clone size, D gene, V gene, J gene, CDR3 DNA, CDR3 protein. A D gene is named only where the DNA matches it firmly. The size of a clone is reported for some rows only, either as once, few or many, or as a class for expanded clones.

abundance: .; d_gene: TRBD1; v_gene: TRBV10-2; j_gene: TRBJ1-1; CDR3nt: TGCGCCAGCAGTGAGATGTTTCAGGGGGGAAACACTGAAGCTTTCTTT; CDR3aa: CASSEMFQGGNTEAFF
abundance: few; d_gene: TRBD1; v_gene: TRBV2; j_gene: TRBJ2-7; CDR3nt: TGTGCCAGCCTGAAGGACAGGGGTAAGGACGAGCAGTACTTC; CDR3aa: CASLKDRGKDEQYF
abundance: .; d_gene: .; v_gene: TRBV5-6; j_gene: TRBJ1-1; CDR3nt: TGTGCCAGCAGCCTTTTTGGGGGGATGGGCACTGAAGCTTTCTTT; CDR3aa: CASSLFGGMGTEAFF
abundance: .; d_gene: .; v_gene: TRBV15; j_gene: TRBJ1-5; CDR3nt: TGTGCCACCAGCAGAGGGGGTCTGACGGGGTCGAATCAGCCCCAGCATTTT; CDR3aa: CATSRGGLTGSNQPQHF
abundance: few; d_gene: TRBD1; v_gene: TRBV6-5; j_gene: TRBJ1-2; CDR3nt: TGTGCCAGCAGTACCCGGGACAGCCTTCGGGGCTACACCTTC; CDR3aa: CASSTRDSLRGYTF
abundance: .; d_gene: .; v_gene: TRBV19; j_gene: TRBJ1-2; CDR3nt: TGTGCCAGTAGTCCGTCGACAGGCTATGGCTACACCTTC; CDR3aa: CASSPSTGYGYTF
abundance: few; d_gene: .; v_gene: TRBV11-2; j_gene: TRBJ2-1; CDR3nt: TGTGCCAGCAGCACTAGCTCCTACAATGAGCAGTTCTTC; CDR3aa: CASSTSSYNEQFF
abundance: .; d_gene: TRBD1; v_gene: TRBV19; j_gene: TRBJ2-7; CDR3nt: TGTGCCAGTAGCCCCGGGACAGGGTTATTATGGGAGCAGTACTTC; CDR3aa: CASSPGTGLLWEQYF
abundance: .; d_gene: .; v_gene: TRBV10-3; j_gene: TRBJ1-1; CDR3nt: TGTGCCATCAGTGAGCAGGGGTCGAACACTGAAGCTTTCTTT; CDR3aa: CAISEQGSNTEAFF
abundance: .; d_gene: TRBD1; v_gene: TRBV18; j_gene: TRBJ1-2; CDR3nt: TGTGCCAGCTCACCGGGACAGGGCGACGGCTACACCTTC; CDR3aa: CASSPGQGDGYTF
abundance: .; d_gene: .; v_gene: TRBV6-5; j_gene: TRBJ2-4; CDR3nt: TGTGCCAGCAGTTACTCCAGGGGCACCGAACAGTACTTC; CDR3aa: CASSYSRGTEQYF
abundance: .; d_gene: TRBD1; v_gene: TRBV3-1/TRBV3-2; j_gene: TRBJ2-2; CDR3nt: TGTGCCAGCAGCCCCGGGACAGGGGTCACCGGGGAGCTGTTTTTT; CDR3aa: CASSPGTGVTGELFF
abundance: .; d_gene: .; v_gene: TRBV7-4; j_gene: TRBJ2-7; CDR3nt: TGTGCCATCCAGAGTTGGCCTTACGGGTACGAGCAGTACTTC; CDR3aa: CAIQSWPYGYEQYF
abundance: once; d_gene: .; v_gene: TRBV12-5; j_gene: TRBJ2-2; CDR3nt: TGTGCTAGTGGTTTGGTACCCAGGATCAGGGAGGCCGGGGAGCTGTTTTTT; CDR3aa: CASGLVPRIREAGELFF
abundance: .; d_gene: .; v_gene: TRBV5-1; j_gene: TRBJ2-7; CDR3nt: TGCGCCAGCGAGGGCTACGAGCAGTACTTC; CDR3aa: CASEGYEQYF
abundance: few; d_gene: .; v_gene: TRBV6-5; j_gene: TRBJ1-1; CDR3nt: TGTGCCAGCCAGTTGGTGGAGGGTTTCCCTGAAGCTTTCTTT; CDR3aa: CASQLVEGFPEAFF
abundance: .; d_gene: .; v_gene: TRBV3-1/TRBV3-2; j_gene: TRBJ1-3; CDR3nt: TGTGCCAGCAGCCAAGGCAGGGCTGGAAACACCATATATTTT; CDR3aa: CASSQGRAGNTIYF
abundance: .; d_gene: .; v_gene: TRBV5-8; j_gene: TRBJ1-5; CDR3nt: TGTGCCAGCAGCTTGGCAGATTATAGCAATCAGCCCCAGCATTTT; CDR3aa: CASSLADYSNQPQHF
abundance: .; d_gene: .; v_gene: TRBV3-1/TRBV3-2; j_gene: TRBJ2-3; CDR3nt: TGTGCCAGCAGCCAAACCTTAGGGGCTAGCACAGATACGCAGTATTTT; CDR3aa: CASSQTLGASTDTQYF
abundance: .; d_gene: .; v_gene: TRBV5-8; j_gene: TRBJ1-1; CDR3nt: TGTGCCAGCAGCTTGTCCCGTTTTACTGAAGCTTTCTTT; CDR3aa: CASSLSRFTEAFF
abundance: .; d_gene: TRBD2; v_gene: TRBV6-4; j_gene: TRBJ2-7; CDR3nt: TGTGCCAGCAGTGTAGCGGGGGGTTACGAGCAGTACTTC; CDR3aa: CASSVAGGYEQYF
abundance: .; d_gene: TRBD1; v_gene: TRBV19; j_gene: TRBJ2-3; CDR3nt: TGTGCCAGTAGTTGGACAGGGAGTTCCCCAGATACGCAGTATTTT; CDR3aa: CASSWTGSSPDTQYF
abundance: .; d_gene: TRBD2; v_gene: TRBV6-1; j_gene: TRBJ2-2; CDR3nt: TGTGCCAGCAGTGTAATCCCTAGCGGGGGACGAACCGGGGAGCTGTTTTTT; CDR3aa: CASSVIPSGGRTGELFF
abundance: .; d_gene: .; v_gene: TRBV5-1; j_gene: TRBJ1-1; CDR3nt: TGCGCCAGCAGCTTGGACGGGGGGGGGAACACTGAAGCTTTCTTT; CDR3aa: CASSLDGGGNTEAFF
abundance: .; d_gene: TRBD1; v_gene: TRBV10-3; j_gene: TRBJ1-3; CDR3nt: TGTGCCATCAGTGAGTCGGCACAGGGGGCCTCTGGAAACACCATATATTTT; CDR3aa: CAISESAQGASGNTIYF
abundance: .; d_gene: .; v_gene: TRBV24-1; j_gene: TRBJ1-1; CDR3nt: TGTGCCACCAGTGATTTAGGGAGCGGGGCTTTCTTT; CDR3aa: CATSDLGSGAFF
abundance: .; d_gene: TRBD1; v_gene: TRBV4-1; j_gene: TRBJ2-7; CDR3nt: TGCGCCAGCAGCCAAGAAGAGACAGGGACCTACGAGCAGTACTTC; CDR3aa: CASSQEETGTYEQYF
abundance: .; d_gene: TRBD1; v_gene: TRBV29-1; j_gene: TRBJ2-4; CDR3nt: TGCAGCGTTGGGACAGGGGGCAATGTAGCCAAAAACATTCAGTACTTC; CDR3aa: CSVGTGGNVAKNIQYF
abundance: .; d_gene: .; v_gene: TRBV7-9; j_gene: TRBJ2-7; CDR3nt: TGTGCCAGCAGCTTATTCCCTAGTAATCAATCCTACGAGCAGTACTTC; CDR3aa: CASSLFPSNQSYEQYF
abundance: .; d_gene: TRBD2; v_gene: TRBV3-1/TRBV3-2; j_gene: TRBJ2-2; CDR3nt: TGTGCCAGCAGCCGCTCCGGGGGGGGAATCGGGGAGCTGTTTTTT; CDR3aa: CASSRSGGGIGELFF
abundance: few; d_gene: .; v_gene: TRBV2; j_gene: TRBJ2-4; CDR3nt: TGTGCCAGCAAAGGTATCGGGAGTCAAAACATTCAGTACTTC; CDR3aa: CASKGIGSQNIQYF
abundance: .; d_gene: .; v_gene: TRBV24-1; j_gene: TRBJ1-2; CDR3nt: TGTGCCACCAGTGCCCCGGGGTATGGCTACACCTTC; CDR3aa: CATSAPGYGYTF
abundance: .; d_gene: .; v_gene: TRBV18; j_gene: TRBJ1-5; CDR3nt: TGTGCCAGCTCACCCGGGGGTTTGCCCTCTCAGCCCCAGCATTTT; CDR3aa: CASSPGGLPSQPQHF
abundance: .; d_gene: .; v_gene: TRBV5-6; j_gene: TRBJ1-6; CDR3nt: TGTGCCAGCCGTATGAGGGGGATTCATAATTCACCCCTCCACTTT; CDR3aa: CASRMRGIHNSPLHF
abundance: .; d_gene: TRBD1; v_gene: TRBV5-1; j_gene: TRBJ2-2; CDR3nt: TGCGCCAGCAGCAGGACCCGGGACAGGCATTTCACCGGGGAGCTGTTTTTT; CDR3aa: CASSRTRDRHFTGELFF
abundance: .; d_gene: TRBD2; v_gene: TRBV5-1; j_gene: TRBJ2-3; CDR3nt: TGCGCCAGCACCCCCCGGCGGAGCGGGGAAGGCACAGATACGCAGTATTTT; CDR3aa: CASTPRRSGEGTDTQYF
abundance: .; d_gene: .; v_gene: TRBV7-9; j_gene: TRBJ2-4; CDR3nt: TGTGCCAGCAGCTTAGCGCAGTCTGCGGGTGTAGCCAAAAACATTCAGTACTTC; CDR3aa: CASSLAQSAGVAKNIQYF
abundance: .; d_gene: .; v_gene: TRBV6-5; j_gene: TRBJ2-1; CDR3nt: TGTGCCAGCGCACCTGGTCGGTCGGTTGAGCAGTTCTTC; CDR3aa: CASAPGRSVEQFF
abundance: .; d_gene: .; v_gene: TRBV3-1/TRBV3-2; j_gene: TRBJ1-3; CDR3nt: TGTGCCAGCAGCCAAGATATAGGGACTCCTGGAAACACCATATATTTT; CDR3aa: CASSQDIGTPGNTIYF
abundance: .; d_gene: TRBD1; v_gene: TRBV5-1; j_gene: TRBJ1-1; CDR3nt: TGCGCCAGCAGCCCTCGGACAGGGATGAACACTGAAGCTTTCTTT; CDR3aa: CASSPRTGMNTEAFF
abundance: .; d_gene: .; v_gene: TRBV3-1/TRBV3-2; j_gene: TRBJ2-2; CDR3nt: TGTGCCAGCACCCTTTTCGGGTCCGGGGAGCTGTTTTTT; CDR3aa: CASTLFGSGELFF